The 13 T cell receptor beta chains listed next were all sequenced from one sample in a study of blood T cells in healthy people across ages. The authors ran a second PCR of 7 to 11 cycles using a sample-barcoded 5' primer and a J-beta primer mix. TCRdb re-called the 5' RACE reads with MiXCR, one entry per CDR3 protein. The table lists fewer than 800,000 distinct CDR3 sequences, roughly 30% of them singletons. The material sequenced was blood. These receptors originate from a woman aged 80 or over in good health.

This clonotype was found a few times. The chain recombines TRBV30 with TRBJ2-3; D remains ambiguous. The CDR3 spans 16 residues. V was pared by 0 bases and J by 1 base, with 14 bases between. The germline V gene encodes CDR1 GTSNPN and CDR2 SVGIG (reference sequence). Here the CDR3 reads CAWSVKAIQGTDTQYF. CDR3 coding DNA: TGTGCCTGGAGTGTGAAGGCCATTCAGGGCACAGATACGCAGTATTTT.

This chain links TRBV20-1 with TRBJ1-2; D not resolved. CDR1 DFQATT and CDR2 SNEGSKA come from the germline V gene (reference sequence). V lost 7 bases and J 8 bases, leaving 11 bases between the germline ends. The CDR3 spans 10 residues. CDR3 nucleotide sequence: TGCAGTGTCCCGGATGGGGGCTACACCTTC. This gives the protein CSVPDGGYTF.

J is TRBJ2-4 and V is TRBV20-1; TRBD1 matches at 8 bases. The J call is doubtful: the DNA matches TRBJ2-7 better. Per the germline V gene, CDR1 is DFQATT and CDR2 is SNEGSKA (reference sequence). The CDR3 loop spans 18 amino acids. The CDR3 DNA follows: TGCAGTGCTACGGACCGCGGGACAGGATCATCTTCTAGCTACGAGCAGTACTTC. Protein sequence: CSATDRGTGSSSSYEQYF.

This clonotype was seen more than once but under ten times. The V call is TRBV20-1, the J call TRBJ1-1; 7 nucleotides match TRBD1. The CDR3 contains 12 residues. Per the germline V gene, CDR1 is DFQATT and CDR2 is SNEGSKA (reference sequence). CDR3 sequence: CSAGQTNTEAFF. For the CDR3, the DNA is TGCAGCGCGGGACAGACGAACACTGAAGCTTTCTTT.

This clonotype turned up a few times. This chain connects TRBV29-1 to TRBJ2-3; 7 bases fit TRBD1. The germline gives CDR1 SQVTM, CDR2 ANQGSEA. This CDR3 is built from 13 residues. V was clipped by 2 bases and J by 7 bases; unmatched bases: 6. The CDR3 sequence is CSVEPGTVHTQYF. Here the CDR3 DNA reads TGCAGCGTTGAACCCGGGACAGTCCATACGCAGTATTTT.

This clonotype was detected ten times or more. The chain employs TRBV28 and TRBJ2-7; 9 bases line up with TRBD1. The CDR3 length is 14 residues. Germline CDR1 MDHEN, CDR2 SYDVKM. The J segment lost 3 bases and the V segment lost 8 bases, leaving 8 bases of the junction unmatched. The CDR3 nucleotides are TGTGCCAGCGGACCCCGGACAGGGGACTACGAGCAGTACTTC. Its translation: CASGPRTGDYEQYF. Looking up the rest from reference TRBV28 and TRBJ2-7 gives the full variable domain: DVKVTQSSRYLVKRTGEKVFLECVQDMDHENMFWYRQDPGLGLRLIYFSYDVKMKEKGDIPEGYSVSREKKERFSLILESASTNQTSMYLCASGPRTGDYEQYFGPGTRLTVT.

This clonotype was found many times. This chain links TRBV20-1 with TRBJ2-7, with TRBD2 as a possible D gene (7 bases). The length of the CDR3 is 13 residues. V gave up 3 bases and J gave up 2 bases, with 11 bases separating them. CDR1 and CDR2 (germline): DFQATT, SNEGSKA (reference sequence). The CDR3 sequence is CSASGGQTYEQYF. The CDR3 DNA is TGCAGTGCTAGCGGGGGGCAGACCTACGAGCAGTACTTC.

To note about this clonotype: A much larger clone sits a single nucleotide away, making a read error possible. The chain uses TRBV12-3 or TRBV12-4 and TRBJ2-3, with 7 positions matching TRBD1. This CDR3 comprises 16 residues. Losses at the gene ends were 5 bases for V and 4 bases for J; bases not matched to a gene: 12. CDR3 amino acids: CASSSQTGLSADTQYF. The CDR3 nucleotides are TGTGCCAGCAGTAGCCAGACAGGGCTAAGCGCAGATACGCAGTATTTT.

This clonotype was picked up many times. This chain joins TRBV3-1 and TRBJ1-2, with D possibly matching TRBD1 (6 bases). The V and J ends lost 0 bases and 1 base respectively, with 12 bases between them. This CDR3 has 16 amino acids. Germline V gene sequence: CDR1 LGHDT, CDR2 YNNKEL (reference sequence). CDR3 sequence: CASSQDRTVHNYGYTF. As DNA, the CDR3 is TGTGCCAGCAGCCAAGATCGGACAGTTCATAACTATGGCTACACCTTC.

The chain is built from TRBV6-2 or TRBV6-3 and TRBJ2-1; D call uncertain. The V gene lost 6 bases and the J gene lost 5 bases, with 20 bases spanning the gap. Per the germline V gene, CDR1 is MNHEY and CDR2 is SVGEGT. This CDR3 is 16 amino acids long. Written as DNA, the CDR3 is TGTGCCAGCAGCCTCCGGGTGGCCATAGTCGACAATGAGCAGTTCTTC. Translation gives CASSLRVAIVDNEQFF.

This clonotype appeared a few times. The chain recombines TRBV9 with TRBJ2-5; 8 bases are a match to TRBD1. CDR3 size: 14 residues. Germline V gene lookup returns CDR1 SGDLS and CDR2 YYNGEE. The junction had 17 bases not matched to a gene; V was cut back by 8 bases and J by 11 bases. In DNA, the CDR3 is TGTGCCAGACACAGGGGGGCTGGAAACAATGAGCAGTACTTC. Translating it yields CARHRGAGNNEQYF.

J is TRBJ2-1 and V is TRBV7-8, with 7 bases identical to TRBD2. Trimming cost V 2 bases and J 6 bases; bases outside gene matches: 10. CDR1 is SGHVS and CDR2 is FQNEAQ in the germline V gene. The CDR3 is made up of 16 amino acids. Here the CDR3 DNA reads TGTGCCAGCAGCTTACAGGGAGGGCCCAGCCCCAATGAGCAGTTCTTC. As protein: CASSLQGGPSPNEQFF.

This clonotype has just a few counts. This could be a read error, since a much larger clone is one nucleotide away. The chain carries TRBV6-6 and TRBJ2-6; tentatively, D is TRBD2 (6 bases). Germline assignment: CDR1 MNHNY and CDR2 SVGAGI (reference sequence). This CDR3 is built from 16 residues. The CDR3 loop is CASSYTRGTGANVRTF. CDR3 in DNA: TGTGCCAGCAGTTACACGCGGGGAACTGGGGCCAACGTCCGGACTTTC.